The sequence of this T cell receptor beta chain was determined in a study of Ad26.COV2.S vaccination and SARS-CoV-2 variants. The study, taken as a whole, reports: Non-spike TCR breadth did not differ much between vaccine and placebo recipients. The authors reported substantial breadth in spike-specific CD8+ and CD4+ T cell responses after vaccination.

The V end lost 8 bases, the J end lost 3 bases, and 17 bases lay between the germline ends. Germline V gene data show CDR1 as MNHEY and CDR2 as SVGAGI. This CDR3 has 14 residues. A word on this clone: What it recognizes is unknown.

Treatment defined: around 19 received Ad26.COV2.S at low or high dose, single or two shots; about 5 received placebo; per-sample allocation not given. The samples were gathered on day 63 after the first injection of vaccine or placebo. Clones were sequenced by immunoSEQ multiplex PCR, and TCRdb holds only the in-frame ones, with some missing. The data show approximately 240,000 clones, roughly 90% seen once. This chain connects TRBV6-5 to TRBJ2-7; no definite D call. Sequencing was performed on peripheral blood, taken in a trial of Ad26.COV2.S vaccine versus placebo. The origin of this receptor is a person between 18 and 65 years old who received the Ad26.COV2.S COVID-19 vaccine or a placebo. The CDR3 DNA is TGTGCCAGCCGAACGAGGAGTACTGACTACGAGCAGTACTTC. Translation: CASRTRSTDYEQYF.